Included here is one T cell receptor (beta chain) sequence, with context. Its antigen is not known. This sample is drawn from a study of type 1 regulatory T cells. At the level of the study: T-allo10 is a Tr1-enriched, alloantigen-specific CD4 T cell product made in vitro.

Using its own MiXCR run on the reads, TCRdb lists one record per CDR3 protein. This table holds under 85,000 distinct CDR3 sequences, more than 45% found once. The ends lost 5 bases at V and 3 bases at J; junction bases unmatched: 8. CDR1 is MNHEY, CDR2 SVGEGT, per germline. The CDR3 has 16 residues. Specimen: cultured non-Tr1 T cells, either the whole culture or a sorted T cell fraction (not recorded which). The source of this sequence is a human donor in good health. V is TRBV6-2 or TRBV6-3 and J is TRBJ2-3; TRBD2 agrees at 10 bases. The CDR3 nucleotides read TGTGCCAGCAGTCCCCAGGGAGCGGGGGGGACAGATACGCAGTATTTT. It codes for CASSPQGAGGTDTQYF.